This entry concerns a single TCR beta chain. Its target is unknown. Germline CDR1 and CDR2: SGHVS and FQNEAQ. V was trimmed by 3 bases and J by 0 bases, leaving 5 bases between them. The CDR3 is 13 amino acids. Purities over 98% were achieved in all sorted populations. This record comes from a study of beta chain features in type 1 diabetes. At the level of the study: Summed over all samples, the examined sorted cells came to about 110 million. General study points: Patients with type 1 diabetes carried fewer insertions and had more deletions at their VDJ junctions.

Sequenced material consisted of expressed TCRB transcripts (all of the isolated RNA was reverse transcribed). Libraries were prepared by immunoSEQ multiplex PCR; TCRdb keeps only in-frame clonotypes and omits some of them. The sample holds more than 350,000 clones; roughly 11% are singletons and the top ten take about 0.042%. This rearrangement joins TRBV7-8 to TRBJ1-1; D remains ambiguous. The sequence was collected from a woman between 18 and 30 years old in good health. The sequenced sample was naive CD4+ T cells from blood. The CDR3 reads CASSFRLNTEAFF. DNA for the CDR3: TGTGCCAGCAGCTTTCGCCTGAACACTGAAGCTTTCTTT.